The rows below give T cell receptor beta chains drawn from one sample of a study of cytomegalovirus exposure and HLA in healthy donors. The assay was immunoSEQ multiplex PCR, and TCRdb's table has in-frame clones only and misses some. This table holds about 200,000 clones, around 85% found once. The sample comprised PBMCs. The receptors were gathered from a man aged 18 to 35 in good health and CMV-seronegative. CDR3s include the opening cysteine and the closing phenylalanine or tryptophan. Fields, in order: V gene, clone size, CDR3 length, J gene, D gene, CDR3 protein, CDR3 DNA. The D gene is left open where the match is weak. The size of a clone is reported for some rows only, either as once, few or many, or as a class for expanded clones.

V gene: TRBV19
clone size: once
CDR3 length: 15
J gene: TRBJ2-3
D gene: NA
CDR3 protein: CASSIESGSTDTQYF
CDR3 DNA: TGTGCCAGTAGTATAGAGTCGGGGAGCACAGATACGCAGTATTTT

V gene: TRBV19
clone size: NA
CDR3 length: 15
J gene: TRBJ1-6
D gene: TRBD1
CDR3 protein: CASSILDRMNSPLHF
CDR3 DNA: TGTGCCAGTAGTATCTTGGACAGGATGAATTCACCCCTCCACTTT

V gene: TRBV7-2
clone size: few
CDR3 length: 15
J gene: TRBJ1-5
D gene: NA
CDR3 protein: CASSSTAYSNQPQHF
CDR3 DNA: TGTGCCAGCAGCTCGACAGCTTATAGCAATCAGCCCCAGCATTTT

V gene: TRBV30
clone size: once
CDR3 length: 12
J gene: TRBJ1-1
D gene: NA
CDR3 protein: CAWSWGPTEAFF
CDR3 DNA: TGTGCCTGGAGTTGGGGCCCCACCGAAGCTTTCTTT

V gene: TRBV4-3
clone size: NA
CDR3 length: 15
J gene: TRBJ1-2
D gene: NA
CDR3 protein: CASSPKVRVSYGYTF
CDR3 DNA: TGCGCCAGCAGCCCGAAGGTCAGGGTTAGCTATGGCTACACCTTC

V gene: TRBV5-4
clone size: few
CDR3 length: 15
J gene: TRBJ2-5
D gene: NA
CDR3 protein: CASSLAGVEKETQYF
CDR3 DNA: TGTGCCAGCAGCTTGGCCGGAGTAGAAAAAGAGACCCAGTACTTC

V gene: TRBV7-2
clone size: NA
CDR3 length: 15
J gene: TRBJ1-4
D gene: TRBD1
CDR3 protein: CASSQNDRGLEKLFF
CDR3 DNA: TGTGCCAGCAGTCAAAACGACAGGGGACTTGAAAAACTGTTTTTT

V gene: TRBV9
clone size: once
CDR3 length: 15
J gene: TRBJ2-1
D gene: TRBD1
CDR3 protein: CASSGTGTGFGEQFF
CDR3 DNA: TGTGCCAGCAGCGGAACCGGGACAGGGTTTGGTGAGCAGTTCTTC

V gene: TRBV4-1
clone size: NA
CDR3 length: 17
J gene: TRBJ2-1
D gene: TRBD2
CDR3 protein: CASSPILTSGTYNEQFF
CDR3 DNA: TGCGCCAGCAGTCCCATTTTGACTAGCGGCACCTACAATGAGCAGTTCTTC

V gene: TRBV19
clone size: NA
CDR3 length: 14
J gene: TRBJ2-5
D gene: TRBD2
CDR3 protein: CASSAVQGRGAQYF
CDR3 DNA: TGTGCCAGTAGTGCAGTTCAGGGGCGGGGGGCCCAGTACTTC

V gene: TRBV4-3
clone size: NA
CDR3 length: 13
J gene: TRBJ2-3
D gene: NA
CDR3 protein: CASSQDRGDTQYF
CDR3 DNA: TGCGCCAGCAGCCAAGATAGGGGAGATACGCAGTATTTT

V gene: TRBV5-6
clone size: NA
CDR3 length: 14
J gene: TRBJ1-5
D gene: NA
CDR3 protein: CASSLSGGNQPQHF
CDR3 DNA: TGTGCCAGCAGCTTATCAGGGGGCAATCAGCCCCAGCATTTT

V gene: TRBV29-1
clone size: NA
CDR3 length: 12
J gene: TRBJ1-2
D gene: NA
CDR3 protein: CSAEAGNYGYTF
CDR3 DNA: TGCAGCGCCGAGGCCGGAAACTATGGCTACACCTTC

V gene: TRBV19
clone size: NA
CDR3 length: 14
J gene: TRBJ2-5
D gene: NA
CDR3 protein: CASSTRERYETQYF
CDR3 DNA: TGTGCCAGTAGTACACGGGAGAGATATGAGACCCAGTACTTC

V gene: TRBV4-3
clone size: NA
CDR3 length: 15
J gene: TRBJ2-7
D gene: NA
CDR3 protein: CASSQDRGLIYEQYF
CDR3 DNA: TGCGCCAGCAGCCAAGATCGAGGTCTAATCTACGAGCAGTACTTC

V gene: TRBV7-9
clone size: once
CDR3 length: 18
J gene: TRBJ1-1
D gene: NA
CDR3 protein: CASSFKQGSILMNTEAFF
CDR3 DNA: TGTGCCAGCAGCTTTAAACAGGGATCGATTCTCATGAACACTGAAGCTTTCTTT

V gene: TRBV6-6
clone size: NA
CDR3 length: 14
J gene: TRBJ1-1
D gene: NA
CDR3 protein: CASRAPTTLTEAFF
CDR3 DNA: TGTGCCAGCAGGGCACCGACAACGCTCACTGAAGCTTTCTTT

V gene: TRBV6-5
clone size: NA
CDR3 length: 14
J gene: TRBJ2-1
D gene: TRBD1
CDR3 protein: CATRVGGASNEQFF
CDR3 DNA: TGTGCCACCAGGGTAGGGGGCGCCTCCAATGAGCAGTTCTTC

V gene: TRBV6-5
clone size: NA
CDR3 length: 13
J gene: TRBJ2-2
D gene: NA
CDR3 protein: CASSRFYTGELFF
CDR3 DNA: TGTGCCAGCAGCAGGTTTTACACCGGGGAGCTGTTTTTT

V gene: TRBV19
clone size: NA
CDR3 length: 15
J gene: TRBJ1-5
D gene: NA
CDR3 protein: CASSIGPTGRQPQHF
CDR3 DNA: TGTGCCAGTAGTATAGGTCCCACAGGGCGGCAGCCCCAGCATTTT

V gene: TRBV7-9
clone size: NA
CDR3 length: 15
J gene: TRBJ2-4
D gene: TRBD2
CDR3 protein: CASSLGGRAENIQYF
CDR3 DNA: TGTGCCAGCAGCTTAGGGGGGAGGGCTGAAAACATTCAGTACTTC

V gene: TRBV5-4
clone size: NA
CDR3 length: 13
J gene: TRBJ1-1
D gene: NA
CDR3 protein: CASSLDMNTEAFF
CDR3 DNA: TGTGCCAGCAGCTTGGATATGAACACTGAAGCTTTCTTT

V gene: TRBV4-1
clone size: few
CDR3 length: 14
J gene: TRBJ1-4
D gene: NA
CDR3 protein: CASSLGQPGEKLFF
CDR3 DNA: TGCGCCAGCAGCCTAGGACAGCCTGGTGAAAAACTGTTTTTT

V gene: TRBV6-5
clone size: NA
CDR3 length: 15
J gene: TRBJ2-6
D gene: NA
CDR3 protein: CASSYSQGAANVLTF
CDR3 DNA: TGTGCCAGCAGTTACTCTCAGGGCGCGGCCAACGTCCTGACTTTC

V gene: TRBV30
clone size: NA
CDR3 length: 15
J gene: TRBJ2-1
D gene: NA
CDR3 protein: CAWGVGGSSYNEQFF
CDR3 DNA: TGTGCCTGGGGGGTGGGGGGAAGCTCCTACAATGAGCAGTTCTTC

V gene: TRBV4-2
clone size: NA
CDR3 length: 15
J gene: TRBJ1-2
D gene: TRBD1
CDR3 protein: CASSQEGTGNYGYTF
CDR3 DNA: TGTGCCAGCAGCCAAGAGGGGACAGGGAACTATGGCTACACCTTC

V gene: TRBV4-3
clone size: NA
CDR3 length: 15
J gene: TRBJ2-1
D gene: TRBD2
CDR3 protein: CASSQLREAVNEQFF
CDR3 DNA: TGCGCCAGCAGCCAACTGCGGGAGGCCGTGAATGAGCAGTTCTTC

V gene: TRBV10-3
clone size: NA
CDR3 length: 15
J gene: TRBJ2-3
D gene: TRBD2
CDR3 protein: CAITRGLDMGDTQYF
CDR3 DNA: TGTGCCATCACCCGCGGACTAGATATGGGGGATACGCAGTATTTT

V gene: TRBV11-3
clone size: few
CDR3 length: 13
J gene: TRBJ1-1
D gene: NA
CDR3 protein: CASSFTANTEAFF
CDR3 DNA: TGTGCCAGCAGCTTCACAGCGAACACTGAAGCTTTCTTT

V gene: TRBV19
clone size: NA
CDR3 length: 15
J gene: TRBJ1-3
D gene: TRBD1
CDR3 protein: CASKGQVESGNTIYF
CDR3 DNA: TGTGCCAGTAAGGGACAGGTGGAAAGTGGAAACACCATATATTTT

V gene: TRBV19
clone size: NA
CDR3 length: 13
J gene: TRBJ2-7
D gene: NA
CDR3 protein: CASSTIPKYEQYF
CDR3 DNA: TGTGCCAGTAGCACAATACCGAAATACGAGCAGTACTTC

V gene: TRBV9
clone size: NA
CDR3 length: 16
J gene: TRBJ2-3
D gene: TRBD2
CDR3 protein: CASSVGKLAGTDTQYF
CDR3 DNA: TGTGCCAGCAGCGTAGGAAAACTAGCGGGAACAGATACGCAGTATTTT

V gene: TRBV5-1
clone size: NA
CDR3 length: 14
J gene: TRBJ1-1
D gene: NA
CDR3 protein: CASSSDRMNTEAFF
CDR3 DNA: TGCGCCAGCAGCTCTGACAGGATGAACACTGAAGCTTTCTTT

V gene: TRBV27
clone size: NA
CDR3 length: 14
J gene: TRBJ2-1
D gene: TRBD1
CDR3 protein: CASNLGTGGSEQFF
CDR3 DNA: TGTGCCAGCAACCTAGGGACAGGGGGTAGTGAGCAGTTCTTC

V gene: TRBV29-1
clone size: few
CDR3 length: 12
J gene: TRBJ1-2
D gene: NA
CDR3 protein: CSVDAGGGRYTF
CDR3 DNA: TGCAGCGTTGACGCCGGGGGTGGTCGCTACACCTTC

V gene: TRBV6-4
clone size: NA
CDR3 length: 14
J gene: TRBJ1-1
D gene: NA
CDR3 protein: CASSEELGLYQAFF
CDR3 DNA: TGTGCCAGCAGTGAGGAATTGGGACTATATCAAGCTTTCTTT

V gene: TRBV11-3
clone size: NA
CDR3 length: 14
J gene: TRBJ2-3
D gene: NA
CDR3 protein: CASSLYSDTDTQYF
CDR3 DNA: TGTGCCAGCAGCTTATACTCCGACACAGATACGCAGTATTTT

V gene: TRBV14
clone size: NA
CDR3 length: 13
J gene: TRBJ2-7
D gene: TRBD2
CDR3 protein: CASSPAGRDEQYF
CDR3 DNA: TGTGCCAGCAGCCCCGCAGGGAGGGACGAGCAGTACTTC

V gene: TRBV4-3
clone size: NA
CDR3 length: 15
J gene: TRBJ1-2
D gene: TRBD1
CDR3 protein: CASSLLSGQTMGYTF
CDR3 DNA: TGCGCCAGCAGCCTCTTATCGGGACAGACTATGGGCTACACCTTC

V gene: TRBV7-8
clone size: few
CDR3 length: 16
J gene: TRBJ1-4
D gene: TRBD1
CDR3 protein: CASSWRRDRPNEKLFF
CDR3 DNA: TGTGCCAGCAGCTGGCGACGGGACAGGCCTAATGAAAAACTGTTTTTT

V gene: TRBV19
clone size: NA
CDR3 length: 13
J gene: TRBJ2-1
D gene: TRBD2
CDR3 protein: CASSGTSRNEQFF
CDR3 DNA: TGTGCCAGTAGTGGGACTAGCAGGAATGAGCAGTTCTTC

V gene: TRBV4-2
clone size: NA
CDR3 length: 15
J gene: TRBJ2-7
D gene: NA
CDR3 protein: CASSPSASGRIEQYF
CDR3 DNA: TGTGCCAGCAGCCCCAGTGCAAGCGGGCGGATCGAGCAGTACTTC

V gene: TRBV5-4
clone size: NA
CDR3 length: 17
J gene: TRBJ2-3
D gene: NA
CDR3 protein: CASSPGGRGGFTDTQYF
CDR3 DNA: TGTGCCAGCAGCCCCGGCGGAAGGGGCGGATTCACAGATACGCAGTATTTT

V gene: TRBV7-3
clone size: NA
CDR3 length: 16
J gene: TRBJ1-1
D gene: TRBD1
CDR3 protein: CASSLRPGQVNTEAFF
CDR3 DNA: TGTGCCAGCAGCTTGCGTCCTGGACAGGTGAACACTGAAGCTTTCTTT

V gene: TRBV27
clone size: NA
CDR3 length: 12
J gene: TRBJ2-7
D gene: NA
CDR3 protein: CASSLRFGEQYF
CDR3 DNA: TGTGCCAGCAGTTTAAGGTTCGGGGAGCAGTACTTC

V gene: TRBV21-1
clone size: NA
CDR3 length: 14
J gene: TRBJ2-3
D gene: NA
CDR3 protein: CATPDRDRTDTQYF
CDR3 DNA: TGTGCCACTCCGGACAGGGACCGCACAGATACGCAGTATTTT

V gene: TRBV18
clone size: NA
CDR3 length: 14
J gene: TRBJ2-7
D gene: NA
CDR3 protein: CASSPGRGGYEQYF
CDR3 DNA: TGTGCCAGCTCACCAGGCAGGGGTGGATACGAGCAGTACTTC

V gene: TRBV4-3
clone size: few
CDR3 length: 17
J gene: TRBJ2-2
D gene: TRBD1
CDR3 protein: CASSQEPTGRNTGELFF
CDR3 DNA: TGCGCCAGCAGCCAAGAACCGACAGGGAGGAACACCGGGGAGCTGTTTTTT

V gene: TRBV7-9
clone size: NA
CDR3 length: 17
J gene: TRBJ1-2
D gene: NA
CDR3 protein: CASSLVASGSFGYGYTF
CDR3 DNA: TGTGCCAGCAGCTTAGTCGCCAGCGGAAGTTTCGGGTATGGCTACACCTTC

V gene: TRBV11-2
clone size: once
CDR3 length: 17
J gene: TRBJ2-2
D gene: TRBD2
CDR3 protein: CASSFPETSGKVGELFF
CDR3 DNA: TGTGCCAGCAGCTTCCCCGAGACTAGCGGGAAGGTCGGGGAGCTGTTTTTT